This T cell receptor (beta chain) is from a study of human T cells and chemical hapten exposure. Losses at the gene ends were 0 bases for V and 4 bases for J; bases not matched to a gene: 5. From germline, CDR1 is DFQATT and CDR2 SNEGSKA (reference sequence). The CDR3 length is 15 residues. This clonotype has ten or more counts. Each CDR3 protein gets one entry after TCRdb re-called the RACE reads with MiXCR. The profile shows 55,000 to 75,000 distinct CDR3 sequences, roughly an eighth of them singletons. Described time point: patch test 3, about 24 weeks after DPC sensitization. The treatment: therapeutic diphenylcyclopropenone sensitization with weekly scalp DPC.

V is TRBV20-1 and J is TRBJ2-5, with 10 positions matching TRBD1. The TCR sequence derives from a man aged 25 to 40 with alopecia areata. Some clones in this sample may be carry-over from other donors' samples. The material sequenced was whole blood, taken in connection with sensitization to the hapten diphenylcyclopropenone (DPC). The CDR3 sequence is CSARDLGQGLETQYF. CDR3 bases: TGCAGTGCTAGAGATCTGGGACAGGGGTTAGAGACCCAGTACTTC.